The rows below give T cell receptor beta chains drawn from one sample of a study of control samples from healthy donors and cancer patients. Some clones are missing from TCRdb's copy, which holds only in-frame ones; the method was immunoSEQ multiplex PCR. The table records roughly 120,000 clones, 88% of them present only once. The material sequenced was blood. All receptors come from a middle-aged man in good health. Both conserved end residues are part of each CDR3. Fields, in order: CDR3 DNA, CDR3 protein, clone size, J gene, D gene, V gene. A D gene is named only where the DNA matches it firmly. For some rows the clone size is stated as once, few or many, or as a class when expanded; others skip it.

CDR3nt: TGCGCCAGCAGCGCACCGGGCCCAGGTCACTATGGCTACACCTTC
CDR3aa: CASSAPGPGHYGYTF
abundance: -
j_gene: TRBJ1-2
d_gene: -
v_gene: TRBV5-1

CDR3nt: TGTGCCAGCAGTTTATCGCCTGGGGTCCCCTACGAGCAGTACTTC
CDR3aa: CASSLSPGVPYEQYF
abundance: -
j_gene: TRBJ2-7
d_gene: -
v_gene: TRBV27

CDR3nt: TGTGCCAGCAGCCAAACCATAACAACTGAAGCTTTCTTT
CDR3aa: CASSQTITTEAFF
abundance: -
j_gene: TRBJ1-1
d_gene: -
v_gene: TRBV14

CDR3nt: TGTGCCAGCAGCACCCGGGACAGGGGATACAATGAGCAGTTCTTC
CDR3aa: CASSTRDRGYNEQFF
abundance: -
j_gene: TRBJ2-1
d_gene: TRBD1
v_gene: TRBV11-3

CDR3nt: TGCGCCAGCAGTGACGGATGGTCGTGGCAAAGCACAGATACGCAGTATTTT
CDR3aa: CASSDGWSWQSTDTQYF
abundance: -
j_gene: TRBJ2-3
d_gene: -
v_gene: TRBV10-2

CDR3nt: TGTGCCTGGAGTATCGCTAACTATGGCTACACCTTC
CDR3aa: CAWSIANYGYTF
abundance: -
j_gene: TRBJ1-2
d_gene: -
v_gene: TRBV30

CDR3nt: TGTGCCACCAGTGATTTGCAAGCGGGGGGATACACAGATACGCAGTATTTT
CDR3aa: CATSDLQAGGYTDTQYF
abundance: -
j_gene: TRBJ2-3
d_gene: TRBD2
v_gene: TRBV24-1

CDR3nt: TGTGCCAGCAGAATGAAGGGAGGGGGGAACACTGAAGCTTTCTTT
CDR3aa: CASRMKGGGNTEAFF
abundance: -
j_gene: TRBJ1-1
d_gene: -
v_gene: TRBV13

CDR3nt: TGTGCCAGCAGCCCCCGGGGGACAGTCTACGAGCAGTACTTC
CDR3aa: CASSPRGTVYEQYF
abundance: once
j_gene: TRBJ2-7
d_gene: -
v_gene: TRBV3-1/TRBV3-2

CDR3nt: TGTGCCAGCAGCTCCCCACGGGTAGCGGAAGGCTACGAGCAGTACTTC
CDR3aa: CASSSPRVAEGYEQYF
abundance: -
j_gene: TRBJ2-7
d_gene: -
v_gene: TRBV7-9

CDR3nt: TGTGCCAGCAGCTTAGGGACAATAGCAACTAATGAAAAACTGTTTTTT
CDR3aa: CASSLGTIATNEKLFF
abundance: -
j_gene: TRBJ1-4
d_gene: -
v_gene: TRBV7-9

CDR3nt: TGTGCCAGCAGCAACCTACAGGGTTACGAGCAGTACTTC
CDR3aa: CASSNLQGYEQYF
abundance: -
j_gene: TRBJ2-7
d_gene: -
v_gene: TRBV7-3

CDR3nt: TGCGCCAGCAGCCGCGCGGGCTGGAACTATGGCTACACCTTC
CDR3aa: CASSRAGWNYGYTF
abundance: few
j_gene: TRBJ1-2
d_gene: -
v_gene: TRBV4-1

CDR3nt: TGTGCCACCAGCAGAGGCATACAGGGTGGGGGTTCACCCCTCCACTTT
CDR3aa: CATSRGIQGGGSPLHF
abundance: -
j_gene: TRBJ1-6
d_gene: -
v_gene: TRBV15

CDR3nt: TGCGCCAGCAGCTTGTCCGGGACAGGGGAGTCGGAGCAGTACTTC
CDR3aa: CASSLSGTGESEQYF
abundance: -
j_gene: TRBJ2-7
d_gene: TRBD1
v_gene: TRBV5-1

CDR3nt: TGTGCCAGCAGTAGGCAAGTTGGGGACACCGGGGAGCTGTTTTTT
CDR3aa: CASSRQVGDTGELFF
abundance: -
j_gene: TRBJ2-2
d_gene: -
v_gene: TRBV6-5

CDR3nt: TGCGCCAGCAGCAGCGGGGGGCCGAACAATGAGCAGTTCTTC
CDR3aa: CASSSGGPNNEQFF
abundance: -
j_gene: TRBJ2-1
d_gene: TRBD2
v_gene: TRBV5-1

CDR3nt: TGTGCCAGCAGCTTAACACGAGGGGAGACCCAGTACTTC
CDR3aa: CASSLTRGETQYF
abundance: few
j_gene: TRBJ2-5
d_gene: -
v_gene: TRBV7-3

CDR3nt: TGCGCCAGCAGCTTGTTACAGACCACAGATACGCAGTATTTT
CDR3aa: CASSLLQTTDTQYF
abundance: -
j_gene: TRBJ2-3
d_gene: -
v_gene: TRBV5-1

CDR3nt: TGCAGCGTTGGGGGGTCGAGGGGGGAGCCCCAGCATTTT
CDR3aa: CSVGGSRGEPQHF
abundance: -
j_gene: TRBJ1-5
d_gene: -
v_gene: TRBV29-1

CDR3nt: TGTGCCAGCAAGAATTCCGGGGGAGCTTTCTTT
CDR3aa: CASKNSGGAFF
abundance: -
j_gene: TRBJ1-1
d_gene: -
v_gene: TRBV6-5

CDR3nt: TGCGCCAGCAACTCCGGACACGGGGGTTCCTACGAGCAGTACTTC
CDR3aa: CASNSGHGGSYEQYF
abundance: -
j_gene: TRBJ2-7
d_gene: -
v_gene: TRBV5-1

CDR3nt: TGTGCCAGCAGTGAATTGGCAGATAGCAATCAGCCCCAGCATTTT
CDR3aa: CASSELADSNQPQHF
abundance: -
j_gene: TRBJ1-5
d_gene: -
v_gene: TRBV2

CDR3nt: TGCAGCGTTGGAGGGGGGACTAATGAAAAACTGTTTTTT
CDR3aa: CSVGGGTNEKLFF
abundance: -
j_gene: TRBJ1-4
d_gene: -
v_gene: TRBV29-1

CDR3nt: TGTGCCAGCAGCTCTACAGATATTTCATCTTCACCCCTCCACTTT
CDR3aa: CASSSTDISSSPLHF
abundance: -
j_gene: TRBJ1-6
d_gene: -
v_gene: TRBV7-9

CDR3nt: TGTGCCTGGAGTGTCCGGACAGGTTGGACTGAAGCTTTCTTT
CDR3aa: CAWSVRTGWTEAFF
abundance: -
j_gene: TRBJ1-1
d_gene: TRBD1
v_gene: TRBV30

CDR3nt: TGCGCCAGCAGCCAAACCGGGACGCATTATGGCTACACCTTC
CDR3aa: CASSQTGTHYGYTF
abundance: once
j_gene: TRBJ1-2
d_gene: -
v_gene: TRBV4-1

CDR3nt: TGTGCCACCGCCGGGGGAACTGGAAACACCATATATTTT
CDR3aa: CATAGGTGNTIYF
abundance: -
j_gene: TRBJ1-3
d_gene: -
v_gene: TRBV10-3

CDR3nt: TGCGCCAGCAGCTTGGGCGATCACGAGCAGTACTTC
CDR3aa: CASSLGDHEQYF
abundance: -
j_gene: TRBJ2-7
d_gene: -
v_gene: TRBV5-1

CDR3nt: TGTGCCAGCAGCGTAGGGGACAGGGTCTACGAGCAGTACTTC
CDR3aa: CASSVGDRVYEQYF
abundance: -
j_gene: TRBJ2-7
d_gene: TRBD1
v_gene: TRBV9

CDR3nt: TGTGCCAGCAGCCTATACACCGGGGTAGAGACTTCACCCCTCCACTTT
CDR3aa: CASSLYTGVETSPLHF
abundance: -
j_gene: TRBJ1-6
d_gene: -
v_gene: TRBV11-3

CDR3nt: TGTGCCAGCAGGCTCAATGGGGCTAGCGTCCAGACCCAGTACTTC
CDR3aa: CASRLNGASVQTQYF
abundance: -
j_gene: TRBJ2-5
d_gene: -
v_gene: TRBV7-9

CDR3nt: TGTGCCTGGAGCATAGGACAGGGTTATGGCTACACCTTC
CDR3aa: CAWSIGQGYGYTF
abundance: -
j_gene: TRBJ1-2
d_gene: TRBD1
v_gene: TRBV30

CDR3nt: TGCGCCAGCAGCCAAGATCGTTTGACCCGGAACACTGAAGCTTTCTTT
CDR3aa: CASSQDRLTRNTEAFF
abundance: -
j_gene: TRBJ1-1
d_gene: -
v_gene: TRBV4-1

CDR3nt: TGTGCCAGCAGCTTAGAGTCCTACGAGCAGTACTTC
CDR3aa: CASSLESYEQYF
abundance: -
j_gene: TRBJ2-7
d_gene: -
v_gene: TRBV7-2

CDR3nt: TGTGCCAGTAAACCACCTCGGGGGCAATGGACGGGGGAGCTGTTTTTT
CDR3aa: CASKPPRGQWTGELFF
abundance: -
j_gene: TRBJ2-2
d_gene: -
v_gene: TRBV27

CDR3nt: TGTGCCAGCAGCTTAAGGACAGGCCCGAGTCAGCCCCAGCATTTT
CDR3aa: CASSLRTGPSQPQHF
abundance: -
j_gene: TRBJ1-5
d_gene: TRBD1
v_gene: TRBV5-6

CDR3nt: TGTGCCAGCAGCGTACCTCACGGGCGTCCCCTTAGCTCCTACAATGAGCAGTTCTTC
CDR3aa: CASSVPHGRPLSSYNEQFF
abundance: -
j_gene: TRBJ2-1
d_gene: -
v_gene: TRBV7-6

CDR3nt: TGTGCCAGCTCACCGTGGGCAGGGGGTAGCTCCTATAATTCACCCCTCCACTTT
CDR3aa: CASSPWAGGSSYNSPLHF
abundance: -
j_gene: TRBJ1-6
d_gene: TRBD1
v_gene: TRBV18

CDR3nt: TGCAGTGCTCTACAGTGGGGCGAGCAGTACTTC
CDR3aa: CSALQWGEQYF
abundance: -
j_gene: TRBJ2-7
d_gene: -
v_gene: TRBV20-1

CDR3nt: TGTGCCAGCAGCACCCGGACTGTACAAGAGACCCAGTACTTC
CDR3aa: CASSTRTVQETQYF
abundance: once
j_gene: TRBJ2-5
d_gene: -
v_gene: TRBV11-3

CDR3nt: TGTGCCAGTAGTAATGGCCCTAACTATGGCTACACCTTC
CDR3aa: CASSNGPNYGYTF
abundance: -
j_gene: TRBJ1-2
d_gene: -
v_gene: TRBV19

CDR3nt: TGTGCTAGTGGGTACGGACAGCTGAACACTGAAGCTTTCTTT
CDR3aa: CASGYGQLNTEAFF
abundance: -
j_gene: TRBJ1-1
d_gene: -
v_gene: TRBV12-5

CDR3nt: TGTGCCAGCAGCCTTCACGATGTAACAGATACGCAGTATTTT
CDR3aa: CASSLHDVTDTQYF
abundance: -
j_gene: TRBJ2-3
d_gene: -
v_gene: TRBV7-9

CDR3nt: TGTGCCAGCAGCCAATCCGGTGGCAATGAGCAGTTCTTC
CDR3aa: CASSQSGGNEQFF
abundance: -
j_gene: TRBJ2-1
d_gene: -
v_gene: TRBV4-2

CDR3nt: TGTGCCAGCAGTTACGACAGGGCGGCGAACACTGAAGCTTTCTTT
CDR3aa: CASSYDRAANTEAFF
abundance: -
j_gene: TRBJ1-1
d_gene: TRBD1
v_gene: TRBV2

CDR3nt: TGTGCCAGCCGGGGGGGGGAGGCTTCACCCCTCCACTTT
CDR3aa: CASRGGEASPLHF
abundance: -
j_gene: TRBJ1-6
d_gene: -
v_gene: TRBV6-1

CDR3nt: TGTGCCTGGAGTCTGACGGAGGGGAACGAGCAGTACTTC
CDR3aa: CAWSLTEGNEQYF
abundance: -
j_gene: TRBJ2-7
d_gene: -
v_gene: TRBV30